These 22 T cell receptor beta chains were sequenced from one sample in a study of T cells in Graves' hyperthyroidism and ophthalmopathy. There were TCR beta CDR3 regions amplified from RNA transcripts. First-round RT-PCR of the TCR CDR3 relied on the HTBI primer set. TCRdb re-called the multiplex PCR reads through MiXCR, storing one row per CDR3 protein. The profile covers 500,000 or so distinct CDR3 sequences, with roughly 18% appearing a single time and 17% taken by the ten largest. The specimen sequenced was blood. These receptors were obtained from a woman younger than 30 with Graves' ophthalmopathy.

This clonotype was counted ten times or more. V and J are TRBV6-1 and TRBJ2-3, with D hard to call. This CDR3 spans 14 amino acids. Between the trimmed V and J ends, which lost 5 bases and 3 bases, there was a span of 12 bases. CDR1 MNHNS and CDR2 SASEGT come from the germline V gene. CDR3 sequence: CASSSPGPTDTQYF. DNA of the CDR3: TGTGCCAGCAGTTCTCCAGGACCAACAGATACGCAGTATTTT.

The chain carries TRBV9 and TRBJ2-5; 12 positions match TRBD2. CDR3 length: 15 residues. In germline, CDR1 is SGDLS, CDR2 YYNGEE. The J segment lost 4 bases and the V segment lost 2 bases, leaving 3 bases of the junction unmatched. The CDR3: CASSVGLAGIETQYF. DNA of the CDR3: TGTGCCAGCAGCGTGGGACTAGCGGGCATAGAGACCCAGTACTTC. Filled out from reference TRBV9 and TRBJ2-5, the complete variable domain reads DSGVTQTPKHLITATGQRVTLRCSPRSGDLSVYWYQQSLDQGLQFLIQYYNGEERAKGNILERFSAQQFPDLHSELNLSSLELGDSALYFCASSVGLAGIETQYFGPGTRLLVL.

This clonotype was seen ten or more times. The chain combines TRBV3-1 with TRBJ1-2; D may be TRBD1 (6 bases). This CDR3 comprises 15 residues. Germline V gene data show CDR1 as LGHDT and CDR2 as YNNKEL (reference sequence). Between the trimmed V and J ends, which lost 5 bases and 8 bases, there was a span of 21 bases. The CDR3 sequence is CASSGRTVSYQGYTF. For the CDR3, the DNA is TGTGCCAGCAGCGGACGGACAGTTTCCTATCAGGGCTACACCTTC.

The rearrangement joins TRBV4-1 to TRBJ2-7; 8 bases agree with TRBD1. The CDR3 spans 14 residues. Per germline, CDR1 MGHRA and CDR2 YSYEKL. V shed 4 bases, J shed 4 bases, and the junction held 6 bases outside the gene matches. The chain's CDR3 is CASSPRTGQYEQYF. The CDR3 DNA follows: TGCGCCAGCAGCCCAAGGACAGGGCAGTACGAGCAGTACTTC.

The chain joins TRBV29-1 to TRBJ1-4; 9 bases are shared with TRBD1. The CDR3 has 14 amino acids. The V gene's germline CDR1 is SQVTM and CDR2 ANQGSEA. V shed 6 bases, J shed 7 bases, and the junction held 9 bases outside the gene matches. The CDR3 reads CSVDPGQGFEKLFF. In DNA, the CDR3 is TGCAGCGTAGATCCGGGACAGGGTTTTGAAAAACTGTTTTTT.

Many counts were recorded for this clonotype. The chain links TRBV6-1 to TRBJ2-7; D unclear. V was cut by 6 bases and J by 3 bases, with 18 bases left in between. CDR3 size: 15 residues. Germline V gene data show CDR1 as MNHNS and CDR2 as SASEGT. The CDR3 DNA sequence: TGTGCCAGCAGACCAGACCCGGCGTATGTCTACGAGCAGTACTTC. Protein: CASRPDPAYVYEQYF.

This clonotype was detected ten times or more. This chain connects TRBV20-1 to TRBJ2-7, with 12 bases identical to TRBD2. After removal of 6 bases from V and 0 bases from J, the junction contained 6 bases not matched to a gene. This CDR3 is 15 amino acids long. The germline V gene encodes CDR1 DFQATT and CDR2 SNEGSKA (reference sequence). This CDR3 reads CSADPTSGSSYEQYF. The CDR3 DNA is TGCAGTGCCGACCCGACTAGCGGGAGCTCCTACGAGCAGTACTTC.

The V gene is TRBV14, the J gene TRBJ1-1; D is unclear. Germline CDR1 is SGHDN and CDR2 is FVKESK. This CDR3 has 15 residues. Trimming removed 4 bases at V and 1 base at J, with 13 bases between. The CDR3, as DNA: TGTGCCAGCAGCCCCAAGTGGGGTGCGAACACTGAAGCTTTCTTT. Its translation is CASSPKWGANTEAFF.

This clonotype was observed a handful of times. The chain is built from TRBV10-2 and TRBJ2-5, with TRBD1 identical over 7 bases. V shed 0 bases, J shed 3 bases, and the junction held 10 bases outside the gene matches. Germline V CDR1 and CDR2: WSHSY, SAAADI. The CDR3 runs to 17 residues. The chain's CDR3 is CASSESMLRGPEETQYF. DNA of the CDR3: TGCGCCAGCAGTGAGTCGATGTTGAGGGGGCCCGAAGAGACCCAGTACTTC.

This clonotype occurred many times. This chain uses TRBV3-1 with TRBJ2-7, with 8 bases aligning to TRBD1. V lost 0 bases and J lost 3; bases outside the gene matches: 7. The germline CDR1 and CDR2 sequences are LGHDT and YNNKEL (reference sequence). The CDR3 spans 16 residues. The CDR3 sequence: CASSQDIGTGLYEQYF. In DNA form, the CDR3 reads TGTGCCAGCAGCCAAGATATTGGGACAGGCCTCTACGAGCAGTACTTC.

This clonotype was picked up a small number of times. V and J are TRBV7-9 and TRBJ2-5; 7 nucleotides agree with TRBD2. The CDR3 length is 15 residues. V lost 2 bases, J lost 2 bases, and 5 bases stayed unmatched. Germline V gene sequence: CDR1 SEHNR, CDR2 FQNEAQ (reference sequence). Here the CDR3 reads CASSLTASGQETQYF. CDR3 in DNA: TGTGCCAGCAGCTTAACGGCTAGCGGACAAGAGACCCAGTACTTC. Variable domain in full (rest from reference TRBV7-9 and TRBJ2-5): DTGVSQNPRHKITKRGQNVTFRCDPISEHNRLYWYRQTLGQGPEFLTYFQNEAQLEKSRLLSDRFSAERPKGSFSTLEIQRTEQGDSAMYLCASSLTASGQETQYFGPGTRLLVL.

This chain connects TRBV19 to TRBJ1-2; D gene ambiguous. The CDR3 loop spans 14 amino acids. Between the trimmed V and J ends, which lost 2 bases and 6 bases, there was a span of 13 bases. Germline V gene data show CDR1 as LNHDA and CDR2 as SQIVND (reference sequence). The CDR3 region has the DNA TGTGCCAGTAGTATAATGCGGCAGGTCGATGGCTACACCTTC. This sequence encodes CASSIMRQVDGYTF. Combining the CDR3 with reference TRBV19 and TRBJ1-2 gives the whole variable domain DGGITQSPKYLFRKEGQNVTLSCEQNLNHDAMYWYRQDPGQGLRLIYYSQIVNDFQKGDIAEGYSVSREKKESFPLTVTSAQKNPTAFYLCASSIMRQVDGYTFGSGTRLTVV.

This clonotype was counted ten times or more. The CDR3 loop reads CASSLDREQGQGYTF. CDR3 in DNA: TGTGCCAGCAGCTTAGACCGAGAACAGGGGCAAGGCTACACCTTC. This rearrangement joins TRBV11-2 to TRBJ1-2, with TRBD1 identical over 7 bases. CDR1 is SGHAT and CDR2 is FQNNGV in the germline V gene. V was clipped by 0 bases and J by 8 bases; unmatched bases: 9. There are 15 residues in the CDR3. The whole variable domain, remainder taken from reference TRBV11-2 and TRBJ1-2, is EAGVAQSPRYKIIEKRQSVAFWCNPISGHATLYWYQQILGQGPKLLIQFQNNGVVDDSQLPKDRFSAERLKGVDSTLKIQPAKLEDSAVYLCASSLDREQGQGYTFGSGTRLTVV.

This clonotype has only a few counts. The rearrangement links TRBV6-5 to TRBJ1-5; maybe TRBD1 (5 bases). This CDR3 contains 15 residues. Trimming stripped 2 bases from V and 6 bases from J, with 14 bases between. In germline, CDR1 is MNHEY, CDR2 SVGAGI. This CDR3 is CASSYRGTSGQPQHF. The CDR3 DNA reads TGTGCCAGCAGTTACCGGGGGACGTCGGGTCAGCCCCAGCATTTT.

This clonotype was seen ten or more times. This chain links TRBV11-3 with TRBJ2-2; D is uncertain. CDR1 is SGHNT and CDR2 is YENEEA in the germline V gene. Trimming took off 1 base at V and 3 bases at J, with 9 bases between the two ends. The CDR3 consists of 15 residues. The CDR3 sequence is CASSLGVGDTGELFF. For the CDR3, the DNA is TGTGCCAGCAGCTTAGGAGTAGGAGACACCGGGGAGCTGTTTTTT.

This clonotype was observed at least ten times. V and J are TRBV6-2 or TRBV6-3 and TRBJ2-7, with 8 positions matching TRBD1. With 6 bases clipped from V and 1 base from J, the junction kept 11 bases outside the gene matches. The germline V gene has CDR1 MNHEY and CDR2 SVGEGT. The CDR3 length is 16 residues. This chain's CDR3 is CASSLRTGTGSYEQYF. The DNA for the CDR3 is TGTGCCAGCAGCCTTCGGACAGGGACCGGATCCTACGAGCAGTACTTC.

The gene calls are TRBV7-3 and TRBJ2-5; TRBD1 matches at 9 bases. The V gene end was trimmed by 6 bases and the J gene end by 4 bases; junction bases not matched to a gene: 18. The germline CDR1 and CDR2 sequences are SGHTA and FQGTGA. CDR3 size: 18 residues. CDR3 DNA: TGTGCCAGCAGTCGTTGGGGTAGACAGGGGGGATATTTAGAGACCCAGTACTTC. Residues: CASSRWGRQGGYLETQYF.

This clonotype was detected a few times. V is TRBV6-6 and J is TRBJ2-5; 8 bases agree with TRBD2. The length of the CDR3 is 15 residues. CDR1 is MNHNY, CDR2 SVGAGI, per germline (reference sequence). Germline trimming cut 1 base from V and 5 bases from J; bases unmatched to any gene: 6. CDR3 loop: CASSYWRGELETQYF. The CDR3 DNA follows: TGTGCCAGCAGTTACTGGCGGGGGGAGTTGGAGACCCAGTACTTC.

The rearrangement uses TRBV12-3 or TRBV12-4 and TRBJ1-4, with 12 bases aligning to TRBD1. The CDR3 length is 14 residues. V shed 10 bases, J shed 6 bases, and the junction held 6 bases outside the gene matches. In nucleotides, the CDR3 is TGTGCCACCGGGACAGGGGGCACAGATGAAAAACTGTTTTTT. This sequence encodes CATGTGGTDEKLFF.

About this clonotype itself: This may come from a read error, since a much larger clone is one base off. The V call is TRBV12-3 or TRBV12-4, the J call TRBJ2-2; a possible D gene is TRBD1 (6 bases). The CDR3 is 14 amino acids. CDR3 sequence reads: CASKWTANTRELFF. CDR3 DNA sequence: TGTGCCAGCAAGTGGACAGCCAACACCAGGGAGCTGTTTTTT.

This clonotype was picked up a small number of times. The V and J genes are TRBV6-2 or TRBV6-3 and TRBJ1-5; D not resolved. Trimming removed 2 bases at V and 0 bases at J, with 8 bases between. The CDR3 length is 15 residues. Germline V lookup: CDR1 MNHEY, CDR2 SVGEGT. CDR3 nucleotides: TGTGCCAGCAGTTACGACGGAGATAGCAATCAGCCCCAGCATTTT. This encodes CASSYDGDSNQPQHF.

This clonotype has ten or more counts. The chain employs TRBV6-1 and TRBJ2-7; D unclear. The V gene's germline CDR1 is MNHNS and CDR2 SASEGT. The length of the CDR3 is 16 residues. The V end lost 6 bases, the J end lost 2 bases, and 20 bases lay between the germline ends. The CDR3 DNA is TGTGCCAGCAGATTAAACGGCCGGCCTCTTCCCTACGAGCAGTACTTC. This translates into CASRLNGRPLPYEQYF.